A selection of T cell receptor beta chains follows, all from one sample in a study of CD8+ T cells in alopecia areata. Repertoires were generated with immunoSEQ multiplex PCR, while TCRdb's copy carries only in-frame clones and drops some. The sample holds roughly 120,000 clones, 55% to 80% seen once. The sequenced sample was CD4+ T cells sorted from blood. These receptors all stem from a human donor in good health. Both conserved end residues are part of each CDR3. The D gene is left open where the match is weak. A row's size may be missing; if present it is once, few, many or a size class.

CDR3nt: TGTGCCTGGAGTAAGGGGACAGGGGGTTACGAGCAGTACTTC; CDR3aa: CAWSKGTGGYEQYF; abundance: .; j_gene: TRBJ2-7; d_gene: TRBD1; v_gene: TRBV30
CDR3nt: TGTGCCAGCAGTGTAGATAGGGGTTCGGGCTACGAGCAGTACTTC; CDR3aa: CASSVDRGSGYEQYF; abundance: .; j_gene: TRBJ2-7; d_gene: .; v_gene: TRBV2
CDR3nt: TGTGCCAGCAGTACCCTGGGGGAGCTGTTTTTT; CDR3aa: CASSTLGELFF; abundance: .; j_gene: TRBJ2-2; d_gene: .; v_gene: TRBV6-1
CDR3nt: TGTGCCAGCAGCCAAGCGAAGGCTTTGGGGACCGGGGAGCTGTTTTTT; CDR3aa: CASSQAKALGTGELFF; abundance: once; j_gene: TRBJ2-2; d_gene: .; v_gene: TRBV14
CDR3nt: TGTGCCATCAGTCCTCTGACTAGCGGGGGGGCCGTAGAGACCCAGTACTTC; CDR3aa: CAISPLTSGGAVETQYF; abundance: .; j_gene: TRBJ2-5; d_gene: TRBD2; v_gene: TRBV10-3
CDR3nt: TGTGCCACGTCCCTGGGGGGTTTTGAGAAGACCTACACCTTC; CDR3aa: CATSLGGFEKTYTF; abundance: .; j_gene: TRBJ1-2; d_gene: .; v_gene: TRBV5-5
CDR3nt: TGTGCCAGCAGTATTCAAATGGGGGGATCGCAGTATTTT; CDR3aa: CASSIQMGGSQYF; abundance: few; j_gene: TRBJ2-3; d_gene: .; v_gene: TRBV7-9
CDR3nt: TGTGCCAGCAGCCTCATGTTGGCTAATGAAAAACTGTTTTTT; CDR3aa: CASSLMLANEKLFF; abundance: .; j_gene: TRBJ1-4; d_gene: .; v_gene: TRBV6-1
CDR3nt: TGTGCCAGCAGTAAAGGGACAGATGGCAATCAGCCCCAGCATTTT; CDR3aa: CASSKGTDGNQPQHF; abundance: few; j_gene: TRBJ1-5; d_gene: TRBD1; v_gene: TRBV6-6
CDR3nt: TGCGCCAGCAGCCCCTCGCTCACAGATACGCAGTATTTT; CDR3aa: CASSPSLTDTQYF; abundance: .; j_gene: TRBJ2-3; d_gene: .; v_gene: TRBV4-1
CDR3nt: TGCAGCGCCGGGACGGGAGACTATGGCTACACCTTC; CDR3aa: CSAGTGDYGYTF; abundance: .; j_gene: TRBJ1-2; d_gene: .; v_gene: TRBV29-1
CDR3nt: TGCAGCGTTGACAGGCCTAGCACAGATACGCAGTATTTT; CDR3aa: CSVDRPSTDTQYF; abundance: once; j_gene: TRBJ2-3; d_gene: .; v_gene: TRBV29-1
CDR3nt: TGCGCCAGCAGCTTTACTAGCGGGGGGTACAATGAGCAGTTCTTC; CDR3aa: CASSFTSGGYNEQFF; abundance: .; j_gene: TRBJ2-1; d_gene: TRBD2; v_gene: TRBV5-1
CDR3nt: TGTGCCAGCAGCGTAGTGTCAGAAGAGACCCAGTACTTC; CDR3aa: CASSVVSEETQYF; abundance: .; j_gene: TRBJ2-5; d_gene: .; v_gene: TRBV9
CDR3nt: TGTGCCTGGACCGGCGGTGTGAACACTGAAGCTTTCTTT; CDR3aa: CAWTGGVNTEAFF; abundance: .; j_gene: TRBJ1-1; d_gene: .; v_gene: TRBV30